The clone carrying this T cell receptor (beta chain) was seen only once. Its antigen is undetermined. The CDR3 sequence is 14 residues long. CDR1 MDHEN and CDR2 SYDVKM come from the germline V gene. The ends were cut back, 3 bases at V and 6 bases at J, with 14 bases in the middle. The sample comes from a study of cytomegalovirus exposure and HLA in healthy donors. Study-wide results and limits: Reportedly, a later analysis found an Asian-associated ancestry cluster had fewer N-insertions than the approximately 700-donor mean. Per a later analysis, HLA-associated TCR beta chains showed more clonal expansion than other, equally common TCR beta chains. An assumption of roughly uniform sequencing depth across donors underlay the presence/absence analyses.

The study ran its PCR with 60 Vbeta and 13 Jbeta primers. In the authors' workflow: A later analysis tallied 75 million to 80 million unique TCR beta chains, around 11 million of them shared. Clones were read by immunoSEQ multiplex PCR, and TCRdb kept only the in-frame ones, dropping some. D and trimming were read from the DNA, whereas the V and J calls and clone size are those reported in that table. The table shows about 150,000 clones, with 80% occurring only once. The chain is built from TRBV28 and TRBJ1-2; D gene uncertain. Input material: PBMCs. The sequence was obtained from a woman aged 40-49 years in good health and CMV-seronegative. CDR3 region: CASSFPRGEDGYTF. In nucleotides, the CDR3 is TGTGCCAGCAGTTTTCCCCGGGGTGAGGATGGCTACACCTTC.